Listed below are T cell receptor beta chains from one sample, sequenced in a study of pediatric ulcerative colitis. Data came from immunoSEQ multiplex PCR; TCRdb stores just in-frame clones and leaves some out. This sample has about 36,000 clones; 70% to 90% occur once, and the top ten carry approximately 25%. Material for sequencing was blood. The source of these receptors is a girl aged 5-17 years with moderate ulcerative colitis. Both conserved end residues are part of each CDR3. The order of the fields is J gene, V gene, D gene, CDR3 protein. The D gene is left open where the match is weak.

>TRBJ1-3|TRBV2|TRBD1
CASSERQGAVGNTIYF
>TRBJ1-2|TRBV6-6|.
CASRDGSYGYTF
>TRBJ2-3|TRBV19|TRBD2
CASSIDPAGADTQYF
>TRBJ2-2|TRBV7-9|.
CASSLSQSTGELFF
>TRBJ2-6|TRBV7-9|TRBD1
CASSLKTGYGANVLTF
>TRBJ2-3|TRBV5-1|TRBD1
CASTSLTFGTGVNTQYF
>TRBJ1-5|TRBV5-4|.
CASSLGPNQPQHF
>TRBJ1-2|TRBV20-1|.
CSASDNYGYTF
>TRBJ2-7|TRBV20-1|.
CSAKPAYEQYF
>TRBJ2-2|TRBV6-5|.
CASSSLRDTAGELFF
>TRBJ1-5|TRBV28|.
CASRPAGDQPQHF
>TRBJ1-3|TRBV6-6|.
CASSMDSLKSGNTIYF
>TRBJ2-1|TRBV5-6|.
CASTRTGEGYNEQFF
>TRBJ1-2|TRBV10-3|.
CARPGRGASYGYTF
>TRBJ1-3|TRBV5-1|TRBD1
CASSLHPWGQGKENTIYF
>TRBJ1-6|TRBV4-3|TRBD1
CASSQEPGQGNSPLHF
>TRBJ2-7|TRBV7-9|TRBD1
CASSFTPPGQGGDEQYF
>TRBJ1-2|TRBV4-1|.
CASSPGHQGAPYGYTF
>TRBJ1-6|TRBV11-2|.
CASSLRQIGPGNNSPLHF
>TRBJ2-3|TRBV28|.
CASSLPGPTDTQYF
>TRBJ1-4|TRBV6-1|.
CASILIPGPTGKLFF
>TRBJ2-7|TRBV7-9|.
CASSLVGRVYEQYF
>TRBJ2-1|TRBV30|TRBD1
CAWRDRDNHNEQFF
>TRBJ1-3|TRBV13|TRBD1
CASSLGPGQAGNTIYF
>TRBJ1-4|TRBV7-6|TRBD1
CASSPRTGAYNEKLFF
>TRBJ2-1|TRBV7-2|TRBD2
CASSLVLLAGGLNEQFF
>TRBJ2-2|TRBV10-3|.
CAIRNTGGELFF
>TRBJ1-2|TRBV5-6|TRBD1
CASSPRQGKNYGYTF
>TRBJ1-5|TRBV4-1|.
CASSQDGDLPVGNQPQHF
>TRBJ1-2|TRBV5-1|.
CASSLGSTRDGYTF
>TRBJ1-4|TRBV7-9|TRBD1
CASSQGQSNEKLFF
>TRBJ1-5|TRBV7-9|.
CASSSLETNQPQHF
>TRBJ2-7|TRBV6-6|.
CASSHGGSRGEQYF
>TRBJ2-2|TRBV4-1|.
CASSQENLARTGELFF
>TRBJ1-3|TRBV6-5|.
CASSYSWGAGNTIYF
>TRBJ1-2|TRBV28|.
CASSLSSRIYGYTF
>TRBJ2-7|TRBV7-2|TRBD1
CASSFRTGRSNEQYF
>TRBJ2-7|TRBV19|TRBD1
CASSVDRVEGYEQYF
>TRBJ2-7|TRBV6-1|TRBD1
CASVGTGGYEQYF
>TRBJ2-6|TRBV12-2|.
CASRDLTTQSRANVLTF
>TRBJ2-2|TRBV7-2|TRBD1
CASIQGAGELFF
>TRBJ2-5|TRBV29-1|TRBD2
CSVGGTSGSQETQYF
>TRBJ1-1|TRBV13|.
CASSYRRAEAFF
>TRBJ2-7|TRBV30|.
CAWSRPAAYEQYF
>TRBJ2-2|TRBV2|TRBD1
CASSRQGNTGELFF
>TRBJ2-2|TRBV5-1|.
CASSLAAGEAGELFF
>TRBJ2-7|TRBV2|.
CASSFSSYEQYF
>TRBJ2-6|TRBV4-1|.
CASSPTASGANVLTF
>TRBJ2-7|TRBV6-5|.
CASSYNRNYEQYF